The TCR beta chain described here comes from a study of OX40 agonist ivuxolimab in advanced cancers. Study summary: Patients received ivuxolimab, an agonistic anti-OX40 (CD134) antibody. Partial responses occurred in Three dose-escalation patients, one with hepatocellular carcinoma and two with cutaneous melanoma. Study-wide results and caveats: The study did not work out the antigen specificity of the expanded peripheral T cells.

With respect to this clone: Its antigen is unknown.

CDR3 length: 14 amino acids. Germline V gene sequence: CDR1 SGHTA, CDR2 FQGTGA. The ends lost 3 bases at V and 5 bases at J; junction bases unmatched: 2. Assay used: immunoSEQ multiplex PCR; TCRdb lists only in-frame clones, some missing. The sample holds 65,000 to 70,000 clones; 80% are singletons and the top ten take 2% to 2.5%. Patients were ruled out by autoimmune disease history or systemic immunosuppression. This clonotype was obtained from an adult with an advanced solid tumor such as melanoma, head and neck, liver or kidney cancer. This specimen consisted of CD4+ or CD8+ T cells sorted from blood, obtained in a trial of the OX40 agonist ivuxolimab. The V gene is TRBV7-3, the J gene TRBJ2-1; 9 positions agree with TRBD2. CDR3 sequence (DNA): TGTGCCAGCAGCTTGGCGGGGGGGCACAATGAGCAGTTCTTC. Protein product: CASSLAGGHNEQFF. Variable domain in full (rest from reference TRBV7-3 and TRBJ2-1): GAGVSQTPSNKVTEKGKYVELRCDPISGHTALYWYRQSLGQGPEFLIYFQGTGAADDSGLPNDRFFAVRPEGSVSTLKIQRTERGDSAVYLCASSLAGGHNEQFFGPGTRLTVL.